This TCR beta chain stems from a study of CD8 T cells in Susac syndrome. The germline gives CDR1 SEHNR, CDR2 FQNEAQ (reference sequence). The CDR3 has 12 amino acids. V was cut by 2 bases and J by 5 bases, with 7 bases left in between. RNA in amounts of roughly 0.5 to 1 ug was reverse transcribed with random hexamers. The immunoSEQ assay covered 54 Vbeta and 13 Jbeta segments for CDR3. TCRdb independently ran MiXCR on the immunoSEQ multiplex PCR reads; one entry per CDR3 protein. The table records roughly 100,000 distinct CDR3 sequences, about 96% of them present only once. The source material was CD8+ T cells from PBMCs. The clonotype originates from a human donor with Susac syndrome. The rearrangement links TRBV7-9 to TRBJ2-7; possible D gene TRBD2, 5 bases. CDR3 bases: TGTGCCAGCAGCTTATTCGGGGACGAGCAGTACTTC. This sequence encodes CASSLFGDEQYF. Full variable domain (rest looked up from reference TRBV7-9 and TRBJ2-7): DTGVSQNPRHKITKRGQNVTFRCDPISEHNRLYWYRQTLGQGPEFLTYFQNEAQLEKSRLLSDRFSAERPKGSFSTLEIQRTEQGDSAMYLCASSLFGDEQYFGPGTRLTVT.